Each of the 10 T cell receptor beta chains below was sequenced from the same sample in a study of human T cells and chemical hapten exposure. Time point specified: pre-sensitization, week 0. Regarding treatment: therapeutic diphenylcyclopropenone sensitization with weekly scalp DPC. TCRdb used MiXCR to reprocess the RACE reads, holding one entry per CDR3 protein. The sample includes around 60,000 distinct CDR3 sequences, about 7% seen only once; the top ten take roughly 1.7%. Here the sequenced sample was whole blood, taken in connection with sensitization to the hapten diphenylcyclopropenone (DPC). The receptors were sampled from a woman aged 25 to 39 with alopecia areata. Some clones in this sample may be carry-over from other donors' samples.

There are many counts of this clonotype. This rearrangement joins TRBV3-1 to TRBJ1-6, with 8 bases aligning to TRBD1. The CDR3 is 14 residues long. The V gene's germline CDR1 is LGHDT and CDR2 YNNKEL (reference sequence). V gave up 4 bases and J gave up 9 bases; unmatched junction bases: 5. In DNA form, the CDR3 reads TGTGCCAGCAGCCTACAGGGGGAAAGTTCACCCCTCCACTTT. It encodes CASSLQGESSPLHF.

This clonotype was recorded many times. The rearrangement joins TRBV7-2 to TRBJ2-1, with 7 bases aligning to TRBD2. Germline V gene data show CDR1 as SGHTA and CDR2 as FQGNSA. Losses at the gene ends were 2 bases for V and 3 bases for J; bases not matched to a gene: 4. The CDR3 is 15 residues long. The CDR3 DNA follows: TGTGCCAGCAGCTTAACCGGGACTAACTACAATGAGCAGTTCTTC. Protein: CASSLTGTNYNEQFF.

This clonotype was seen more than once but under ten times. The gene calls are TRBV30 and TRBJ1-2; D call uncertain. The V and J ends lost 0 bases and 6 bases respectively, with 5 bases between them. From germline, CDR1 is GTSNPN and CDR2 SVGIG (reference sequence). This CDR3 is 11 amino acids long. For the CDR3, the DNA is TGTGCCTGGAGTGTAAAGAATGGCTACACCTTC. Protein: CAWSVKNGYTF. The whole variable domain, filled in from reference TRBV30 and TRBJ1-2, reads SQTIHQWPATLVQPVGSPLSLECTVEGTSNPNLYWYRQAAGRGLQLLFYSVGIGQISSEVPQNLSASRPQDRQFILSSKKLLLSDSGFYLCAWSVKNGYTFGSGTRLTVV.

This clonotype has at least ten counts. The J gene is TRBJ2-2, the V gene TRBV12-3 or TRBV12-4; D possibly corresponds to TRBD2 (6 bases). This CDR3 has 15 residues. Trimming took 5 bases from V and 3 from J, leaving 13 bases between them. The CDR3 DNA reads TGTGCCAGCAGTAAAGGGGAGGCGTACACCGGGGAGCTGTTTTTT. It codes for CASSKGEAYTGELFF.

In its sample, this clonotype was seen many times. The genes are TRBV18 and TRBJ2-3; a possible D gene is TRBD1 (6 bases). CDR3 length equals 22 residues. Trimming cost V 0 bases and J 0 bases, with 28 bases left between them. Germline loops: CDR1 KGHSH, CDR2 LQKENI. The CDR3 nucleotides are TGTGCCAGCTCACCACCGGTGGTCTTCGGGCAGGGGCTGTCCCCTAGCACAGATACGCAGTATTTT. This translates into CASSPPVVFGQGLSPSTDTQYF.

This clonotype was seen many times. The V call is TRBV12-3 or TRBV12-4, the J call TRBJ1-5, with D unclear. Trimming removed 7 bases from V and 1 base from J, with 14 bases in between. The CDR3 has 15 amino acids. The CDR3 reads CASIPGEGSNQPQHF. As DNA, the CDR3 is TGTGCCAGCATACCCGGGGAGGGAAGCAATCAGCCCCAGCATTTT.

This clonotype was picked up many times. This chain joins TRBV10-3 and TRBJ2-3; TRBD1 matches 10 bases. CDR3 length: 15 amino acids. In germline, CDR1 is ENHRY, CDR2 SYGVKD. Trimming removed 9 bases from V and 4 bases from J; junction bases left unmatched: 10. CDR3 amino acids: CAIRGGQGVADTQYF. The CDR3 nucleotides read TGTGCCATAAGGGGTGGACAGGGGGTCGCAGATACGCAGTATTTT.

This clonotype was seen repeatedly, ten times or more. The chain couples TRBV29-1 to TRBJ2-6; D unclear. The CDR3 has 13 amino acids. Germline loops: CDR1 SQVTM, CDR2 ANQGSEA. The V end was cut by 6 bases, the J end by 0 bases, with 6 bases between. For the CDR3, the DNA is TGCAGCGTGAGGATCTCTGGGGCCAACGTCCTGACTTTC. This codes for CSVRISGANVLTF.

This clonotype was counted only a few times. V usage is TRBV6-1 and J usage is TRBJ1-5; a weak D match, TRBD1 (6 bases). The germline V gene encodes CDR1 MNHNS and CDR2 SASEGT. The CDR3 extends over 15 amino acids. Trimming took 7 bases from V and 3 from J, leaving 16 bases between them. The CDR3 nucleotides read TGTGCCAGCACCGGCCAGGGGAGTTTCAATCAGCCCCAGCATTTT. Protein sequence: CASTGQGSFNQPQHF.

This clonotype has ten or more counts. The chain links TRBV3-1 to TRBJ1-5; no clear D gene. CDR1 is LGHDT and CDR2 is YNNKEL in the germline V gene (reference sequence). Trimming took 0 bases from V and 6 from J, leaving 9 bases between them. This CDR3 is 14 amino acids long. CDR3 residues: CASSQDTGSQPQHF. DNA for the CDR3: TGTGCCAGCAGCCAAGATACGGGCTCTCAGCCCCAGCATTTT.